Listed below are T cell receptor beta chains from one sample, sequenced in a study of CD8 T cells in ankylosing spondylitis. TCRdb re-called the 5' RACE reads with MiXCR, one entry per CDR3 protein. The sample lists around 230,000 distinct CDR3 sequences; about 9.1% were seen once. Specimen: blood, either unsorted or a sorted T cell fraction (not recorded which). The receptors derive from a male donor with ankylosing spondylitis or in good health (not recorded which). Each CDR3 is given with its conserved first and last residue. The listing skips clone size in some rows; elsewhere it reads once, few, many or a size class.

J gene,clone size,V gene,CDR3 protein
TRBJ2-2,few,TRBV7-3,CASSLSSPLLAGELFF
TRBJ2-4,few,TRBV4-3,CASSQEVGERYF
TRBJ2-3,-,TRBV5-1,CASTAQDTQYF
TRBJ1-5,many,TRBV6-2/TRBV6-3,CASSSGSNQPQHF
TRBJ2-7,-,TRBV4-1,CASSQDQEGPRTYEQYF
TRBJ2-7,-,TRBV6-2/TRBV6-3,CASSGTARGLYEQYF